The 29 T cell receptor beta chains given below trace back to one sample, sequenced in a study of naive and memory T cell subsets. Four PCR rounds used nested alpha and beta constant region primers plus the SP2 primer. TCRdb ran MiXCR on the UMI-ligation and nested PCR reads and lists one entry per CDR3 protein. This sample has some 40,000 distinct CDR3 sequences, with about 11% found just once. As to treatment: skin biopsy from PPD injection site in Mantoux-positive individual. TCR cDNA received a 3' ligated oligonucleotide that carried a UMI. The sample consisted of skin, taken from a tuberculin skin test site. The source is an adult in good health.

At least ten counts were recorded for this clonotype. The CDR3 DNA sequence: TGTGCCAGCAGCCAAGGTCAAGGAACGGACATTCAGTACTTC. Translated: CASSQGQGTDIQYF. V gene TRBV4-2 combines with J gene TRBJ2-4; D is unclear. This CDR3 comprises 14 residues. V was cut by 1 base and J by 8 bases, with 12 bases left in between. Germline V gives CDR1 LGHNA, CDR2 YNFKEQ.

This chain uses TRBV19 with TRBJ2-5; tentatively, D is TRBD1 (6 bases). Germline CDR1 and CDR2: LNHDA and SQIVND (reference sequence). CDR3 length equals 14 residues. The V end lost 7 bases, the J end lost 5 bases, and 17 bases lay between the germline ends. CDR3 region: CASNPGAGFETQYF. CDR3 in DNA: TGTGCCAGTAACCCAGGGGCAGGGTTTGAGACCCAGTACTTC.

This clonotype was counted a few times. This chain's CDR3 is CASRLDRGVEKLFF. In nucleotides, the CDR3 is TGTGCCAGCAGACTCGACAGGGGGGTTGAAAAACTGTTTTTT. The gene calls are TRBV12-3 or TRBV12-4 and TRBJ1-4; 9 bases agree with TRBD1. This CDR3 region has 14 residues. The V gene end was trimmed by 6 bases and the J gene end by 7 bases; junction bases not matched to a gene: 6.

In its sample, this clonotype was seen a few times. The CDR3, as DNA: TGCAGTGTCCTATACAATGAGCAGTTCTTC. Residues: CSVLYNEQFF. The V and J genes are TRBV20-1 and TRBJ2-1; D not certain. The length of the CDR3 is 10 residues. Germline V gene sequence: CDR1 DFQATT, CDR2 SNEGSKA (reference sequence). Deletions cut 7 bases from V and 4 bases from J, with 5 bases between.

This clonotype was detected only a few times. The chain combines TRBV6-1 with TRBJ1-3; weak D call: TRBD1 (6 bases). Germline values: CDR1 MNHNS, CDR2 SASEGT. The CDR3 contains 15 residues. V was trimmed by 7 bases and J by 1 base, leaving 14 bases between them. CDR3: CASTRGDTSGNTIYF. Here the CDR3 DNA reads TGTGCCAGCACTCGAGGGGACACTTCTGGAAACACCATATATTTT.

This clonotype was seen ten or more times. The chain combines TRBV6-1 with TRBJ2-2, with 7 positions matching TRBD1. The germline V gene has CDR1 MNHNS and CDR2 SASEGT. The V and J ends lost 5 bases and 6 bases, in that order; junction bases with no gene match: 6. The CDR3 spans 14 residues. As DNA, the CDR3 is TGTGCCAGCAGTACAGGGGCAACTTCCGGGGAGCTGTTTTTT. Protein sequence: CASSTGATSGELFF.

The chain couples TRBV6-5 to TRBJ1-1; weak D call: TRBD1 (6 bases). The CDR3 length is 16 residues. V was cut by 2 bases and J by 1 base, with 14 bases left in between. Germline CDR1 is MNHEY and CDR2 is SVGAGI. The CDR3 coding sequence is TGTGCCAGCAGTTACGAAACGGGACAACCGAACACTGAAGCTTTCTTT. It yields the protein CASSYETGQPNTEAFF.

This clonotype appeared many times. Germline and junction disagree at one end, which may indicate a read error. The rearrangement links TRBV14 to TRBJ2-4, with D perhaps given as TRBD1 or TRBD2 (5 bases each). The CDR3 is made up of 13 amino acids. CDR1 is SGHDN and CDR2 is FVKESK in the germline V gene. CDR3 DNA: TGTGCCAGCAGCCAAGGACTCGGCGAGGGGTGGAACTTC. Translation gives CASSQGLGEGWNF.

The CDR3 protein is CAWSRNQGPYGYTF. As DNA, the CDR3 is TGTGCCTGGTCCAGAAATCAGGGGCCCTATGGCTACACCTTC. The V call is TRBV30, the J call TRBJ1-2; possible D gene TRBD1, 6 bases. Germline V lookup: CDR1 GTSNPN, CDR2 SVGIG (reference sequence). The ends were cut back, 5 bases at V and 4 bases at J, with 17 bases in the middle. This CDR3 has 14 residues.

This clonotype was found a few times. An end of the junction does not agree with germline; a read error may underlie this. The chain is built from TRBV7-1 and TRBJ1-1; TRBD1 might be the D (5 bases). TRBV7-1 is an open reading frame whose function is uncertain. This CDR3 contains 14 residues. The CDR3 here is CASRPGTLNTEALF. The DNA of the CDR3 is TGTGCCAGCAGGCCCGGGACGCTAAACACTGAAGCTCTCTTT.

This chain links TRBV5-1 with TRBJ2-5; perhaps TRBD1 as D (6 bases). V lost 4 bases, J lost 1 base, and 14 bases lay in between. This CDR3 has 15 residues. CDR1 is SGHRS and CDR2 is YFSETQ in the germline V gene. CDR3 region: CASSRNTGSQETQYF. In DNA, the CDR3 is TGCGCCAGCAGCAGGAACACAGGGAGCCAAGAGACCCAGTACTTC.

Many counts were recorded for this clonotype. J is TRBJ1-1 and V is TRBV9; TRBD1 matches 9 bases. Per germline, CDR1 SGDLS and CDR2 YYNGEE. V shed 0 bases, J shed 0 bases, and the junction held 12 bases outside the gene matches. The CDR3 is made up of 19 amino acids. The CDR3 is CASSVDLLGQGPMNTEAFF. Written as DNA, the CDR3 is TGTGCCAGCAGCGTAGATCTCCTGGGACAGGGACCAATGAACACTGAAGCTTTCTTT.

The V call is TRBV29-1, the J call TRBJ1-2; 9 positions agree with TRBD1. Germline loops: CDR1 SQVTM, CDR2 ANQGSEA. V was clipped by 7 bases and J by 1 base; unmatched bases: 7. The CDR3 is 14 amino acids. The CDR3 DNA sequence: TGCAGCGCCCCCGGACAGGGGCATAACTATGGCTACACCTTC. Translating it yields CSAPGQGHNYGYTF.

This clonotype was detected ten times or more. The chain has TRBV30 and TRBJ2-7, with TRBD1 as a possible D gene (6 bases). V was shortened by 7 bases and J by 5 bases, with 24 bases between the two germline ends. The CDR3 runs to 15 residues. The germline V gene encodes CDR1 GTSNPN and CDR2 SVGIG (reference sequence). The CDR3 DNA sequence: TGTGCCTTCCGAGGGGGTCAGGGCGTAGGGCACGAGCAGTACTTC. Protein sequence: CAFRGGQGVGHEQYF. The whole variable domain, remainder taken from reference TRBV30 and TRBJ2-7, is SQTIHQWPATLVQPVGSPLSLECTVEGTSNPNLYWYRQAAGRGLQLLFYSVGIGQISSEVPQNLSASRPQDRQFILSSKKLLLSDSGFYLCAFRGGQGVGHEQYFGPGTRLTVT.

This clonotype was found a few times. V is TRBV3-1 and J is TRBJ1-1; D unresolved. The V gene lost 0 bases and the J gene lost 7 bases, with 9 bases spanning the gap. CDR3 length equals 13 residues. Germline V gives CDR1 LGHDT, CDR2 YNNKEL (reference sequence). CDR3 DNA: TGTGCCAGCAGCCAAGATTCGTGGGGTGAAGCTTTCTTT. Translated: CASSQDSWGEAFF. Together with reference TRBV3-1 and TRBJ1-1, the CDR3 gives the full variable domain: DTAVSQTPKYLVTQMGNDKSIKCEQNLGHDTMYWYKQDSKKFLKIMFSYNNKELIINETVPNRFSPKSPDKAHLNLHINSLELGDSAVYFCASSQDSWGEAFFGQGTRLTVV.

The chain links TRBV4-2 to TRBJ2-2, with no clear D. Germline V CDR1 and CDR2: LGHNA, YNFKEQ. With 1 base removed from V and 6 bases from J, the gap between germline ends came to 15 bases. CDR3 length: 16 amino acids. The CDR3 coding sequence is TGTGCCAGCAGCCAAGTCGGGTCCAGGACCCCCGGGGAGCTGTTTTTT. The encoded protein is CASSQVGSRTPGELFF.

This clonotype was counted ten times or more. A much more abundant neighbour one base away suggests this may be a read error. The genes are TRBV7-2 and TRBJ2-7, with D perhaps matching TRBD1 or TRBD2 (5 bases each). This CDR3 is 13 amino acids long. Per germline, CDR1 SGHTA and CDR2 FQGNSA. V lost 7 bases, J lost 7 bases, and 17 bases lay in between. The CDR3 sequence is CASNSGPPWEQYF. The CDR3 DNA reads TGTGCCAGCAACTCGGGACCCCCCTGGGAGCAGTACTTC.

This chain connects TRBV19 to TRBJ1-5; D gene ambiguous. From germline, CDR1 is LNHDA and CDR2 SQIVND (reference sequence). This CDR3 has 16 amino acids. With 2 bases removed from V and 3 bases from J, the gap between germline ends came to 14 bases. CDR3 protein: CASSILGVWNNQPQHF. DNA for the CDR3: TGTGCCAGTAGTATACTCGGGGTGTGGAACAATCAGCCCCAGCATTTT.

This clonotype was counted many times. The CDR3, as DNA: TGTGCCAGTAGTCCTTACCAGATAGGACTAGCGGGGGGCGGTGAGCAGTTCTTC. Its protein product is CASSPYQIGLAGGGEQFF. The V call is TRBV19, the J call TRBJ2-1; TRBD2 aligns across 14 bases. From germline, CDR1 is LNHDA and CDR2 SQIVND (reference sequence). The CDR3 has 18 residues. V was clipped by 5 bases and J by 9 bases; unmatched bases: 15.

The chain recombines TRBV6-6 with TRBJ2-7; the D is unclear. Per germline, CDR1 MNHNY and CDR2 SVGAGI (reference sequence). V was shortened by 6 bases and J by 5 bases, with 8 bases between the two germline ends. The CDR3 spans 11 residues. CDR3 loop: CASRHNNEQYF. CDR3 DNA: TGTGCCAGCAGACACAACAACGAGCAGTACTTC.

Note on this clonotype: A single base separates this from a much larger clone, so it may be a read error. The CDR3 reads CAASSRRNTDTQYF. The CDR3 DNA sequence: TGTGCAGCTTCCTCCCGGCGGAACACAGATACGCAGTATTTT. V and J are TRBV7-2 and TRBJ2-3; D is uncertain. CDR1 is SGHTA, CDR2 FQGNSA, per germline. The CDR3 is 14 amino acids.

V is TRBV29-1 and J is TRBJ2-5; TRBD1 matches at 7 bases. The CDR3 extends over 12 amino acids. After removal of 6 bases from V and 2 bases from J, the junction contained 3 bases not matched to a gene. Germline V gene lookup returns CDR1 SQVTM and CDR2 ANQGSEA. CDR3 nucleotide sequence: TGCAGCGTCCAGGGACAGCAAGAGACCCAGTACTTC. Encoded protein: CSVQGQQETQYF.

This clonotype was seen many times. V usage is TRBV24-1 and J usage is TRBJ2-3, with TRBD2 matching 11 bases. V was clipped by 6 bases and J by 6 bases; unmatched bases: 7. The CDR3 has 15 residues. Germline V CDR1 and CDR2: KGHDR, SFDVKD. CDR3 residues: CATSRGTSGRDTQYF. Here the CDR3 DNA reads TGTGCCACCAGTCGGGGGACTAGCGGTCGCGATACGCAGTATTTT.

This clonotype was observed a few times. The rearrangement joins TRBV5-1 to TRBJ2-1; D might be TRBD1 (6 bases). This CDR3 has 13 amino acids. CDR1 and CDR2 from the germline V gene are SGHRS and YFSETQ. V lost 5 bases and J lost 3, with 9 bases in between. CDR3 nucleotides: TGCGCCAGCAGAGAGGGGGACTACAATGAGCAGTTCTTC. Translation gives CASREGDYNEQFF.

The chain is built from TRBV2 and TRBJ2-1, with D perhaps TRBD1 (5 bases). This CDR3 spans 14 amino acids. Trimming left V 2 bases short and J 2 bases short, with 7 bases between. CDR1 SNHLY and CDR2 FYNNEI come from the germline V gene. Written as DNA, the CDR3 is TGTGCCAGCAGTGAAAGGACAACCTACAATGAGCAGTTCTTC. Amino acid sequence: CASSERTTYNEQFF. The variable domain in full, with the rest retrieved from reference TRBV2 and TRBJ2-1, is EPEVTQTPSHQVTQMGQEVILRCVPISNHLYFYWYRQILGQKVEFLVSFYNNEISEKSEIFDDQFSVERPDGSNFTLKIRSTKLEDSAMYFCASSERTTYNEQFFGPGTRLTVL.

V is TRBV7-9 and J is TRBJ2-3; 9 nucleotides agree with TRBD1. After removal of 6 bases from V and 4 bases from J, the junction contained 5 bases not matched to a gene. The CDR3 runs to 14 residues. Germline-derived CDR1 and CDR2 are SEHNR and FQNEAQ (reference sequence). CDR3 sequence: CASRFGQGPDTQYF. The CDR3 DNA is TGTGCCAGCAGGTTTGGACAGGGGCCAGATACGCAGTATTTT.

This clonotype was counted ten times or more. The V call is TRBV30, the J call TRBJ1-2, with a tentative D call TRBD1 (5 bases). Per germline, CDR1 GTSNPN and CDR2 SVGIG (reference sequence). The CDR3 has 11 amino acids. V was trimmed by 8 bases and J by 8 bases, leaving 15 bases between them. The CDR3 protein is CARDGSEGYTF. In DNA, the CDR3 is TGTGCCCGGGACGGCAGTGAGGGCTACACCTTC.

This chain links TRBV12-3 or TRBV12-4 with TRBJ1-1; TRBD1 matches 7 bases. V was clipped by 1 base and J by 3 bases; unmatched bases: 2. The CDR3 runs 14 residues. CDR3 DNA: TGTGCCAGCAGTTTAGACAGGGGTGACACTGAAGCTTTCTTT. Its translation: CASSLDRGDTEAFF.

The chain has TRBV11-2 and TRBJ2-3, with a tentative D call TRBD1 (6 bases). CDR1 SGHAT and CDR2 FQNNGV come from the germline V gene. The CDR3 has 15 amino acids. V shed 3 bases and J shed 0 bases, with 10 bases lying between them. The CDR3 reads CASSFRGPSTDTQYF. CDR3 nucleotides: TGTGCCAGCAGCTTCAGGGGACCTAGCACAGATACGCAGTATTTT.